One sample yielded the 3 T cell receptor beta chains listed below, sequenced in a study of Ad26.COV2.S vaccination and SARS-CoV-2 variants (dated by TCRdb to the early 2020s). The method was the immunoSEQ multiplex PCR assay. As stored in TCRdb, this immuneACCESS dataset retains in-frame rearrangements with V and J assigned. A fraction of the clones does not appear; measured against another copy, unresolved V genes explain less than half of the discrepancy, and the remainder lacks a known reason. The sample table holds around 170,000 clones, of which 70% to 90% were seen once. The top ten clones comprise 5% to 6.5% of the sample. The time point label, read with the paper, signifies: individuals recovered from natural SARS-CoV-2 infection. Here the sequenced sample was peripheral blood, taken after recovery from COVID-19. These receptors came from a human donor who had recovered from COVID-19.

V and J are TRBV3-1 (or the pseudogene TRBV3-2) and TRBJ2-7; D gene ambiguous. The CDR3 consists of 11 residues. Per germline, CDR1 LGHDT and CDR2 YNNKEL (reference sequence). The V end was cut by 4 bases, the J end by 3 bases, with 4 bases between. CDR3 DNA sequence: TGTGCCAGCAGCCTCCGCTACGAGCAGTACTTC. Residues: CASSLRYEQYF.

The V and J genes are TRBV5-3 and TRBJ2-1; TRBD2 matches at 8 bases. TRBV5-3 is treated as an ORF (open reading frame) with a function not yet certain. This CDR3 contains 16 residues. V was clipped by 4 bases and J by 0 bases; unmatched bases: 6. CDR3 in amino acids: CARSLRLASSYNEQFF. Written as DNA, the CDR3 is TGTGCCAGAAGCCTACGACTAGCGAGCTCCTACAATGAGCAGTTCTTC.

CDR3 loop: CASSPDRTSGNTIYF. The DNA of the CDR3 is TGTGCCAGCAGCCCGGACAGGACCTCTGGAAACACCATATATTTT. The V and J genes are TRBV5-6 and TRBJ1-3; the match to TRBD1 covers 7 bases. The CDR3 loop spans 15 amino acids. Germline values: CDR1 SGHDT, CDR2 YYEEEE. The V and J ends lost 4 bases and 0 bases, in that order; junction bases with no gene match: 4.